This T cell receptor beta chain comes out of a study of blood T cell repertoires in COVID-19. In the original analysis: Counts of nucleated cells, estimated from reference gene primer amplification, were obtained. The table came from immunoSEQ multiplex PCR; TCRdb's copy has only in-frame clones and leaves some out. The DNA gave D and trimming, while V, J and clone size come from that table. The sample includes some 430,000 clones, 90% of them seen just once. The CDR3 length is 13 residues. Looked up from germline, CDR1 is MDHEN and CDR2 is SYDVKM. After removal of 5 bases from V and 9 bases from J, the junction contained 6 bases not matched to a gene. Participants were aged about 18 to 89 years from approximately 25 US areas. Cohort allocation depended upon clinical history that participants reported.

This rearrangement joins TRBV28 to TRBJ2-1; 8 bases fit TRBD2. This sequence was found in a man aged 18 to 29 who had recovered from COVID-19. The sequenced material came from PBMCs or T cells enriched from blood (not recorded which). CDR3 coding DNA: TGTGCCAGCAGTCCCGGTCTAGCGGGTGAGCAGTTCTTC. Its protein product is CASSPGLAGEQFF. The whole variable domain, filled in from reference TRBV28 and TRBJ2-1, reads DVKVTQSSRYLVKRTGEKVFLECVQDMDHENMFWYRQDPGLGLRLIYFSYDVKMKEKGDIPEGYSVSREKKERFSLILESASTNQTSMYLCASSPGLAGEQFFGPGTRLTVL.